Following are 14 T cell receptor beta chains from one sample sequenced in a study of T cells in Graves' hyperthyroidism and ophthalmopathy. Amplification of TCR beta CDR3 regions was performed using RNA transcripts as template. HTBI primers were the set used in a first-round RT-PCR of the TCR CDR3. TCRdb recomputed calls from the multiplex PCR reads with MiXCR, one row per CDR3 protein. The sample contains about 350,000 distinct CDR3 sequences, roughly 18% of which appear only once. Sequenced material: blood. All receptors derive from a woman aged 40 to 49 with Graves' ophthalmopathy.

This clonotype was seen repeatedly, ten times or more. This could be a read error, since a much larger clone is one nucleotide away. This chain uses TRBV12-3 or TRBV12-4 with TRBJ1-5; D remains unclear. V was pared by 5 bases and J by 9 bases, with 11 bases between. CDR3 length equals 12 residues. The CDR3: CASSRNPRPQHF. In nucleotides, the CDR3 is TGTGCCAGCAGTCGGAACCCTCGGCCCCAGCATTTT.

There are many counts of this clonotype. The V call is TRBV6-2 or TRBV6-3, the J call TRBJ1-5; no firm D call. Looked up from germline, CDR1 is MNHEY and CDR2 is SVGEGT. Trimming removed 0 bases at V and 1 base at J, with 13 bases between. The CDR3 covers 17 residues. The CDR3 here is CASSYSSRRESNQPQHF. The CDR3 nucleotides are TGTGCCAGCAGTTACTCGTCACGGAGAGAGAGCAATCAGCCCCAGCATTTT.

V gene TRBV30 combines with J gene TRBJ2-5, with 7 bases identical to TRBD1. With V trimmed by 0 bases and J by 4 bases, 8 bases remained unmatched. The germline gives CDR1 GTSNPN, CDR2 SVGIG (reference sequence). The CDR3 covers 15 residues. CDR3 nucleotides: TGTGCCTGGAGTGTATTGGGTCAGGGGGTAGAGACCCAGTACTTC. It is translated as CAWSVLGQGVETQYF.

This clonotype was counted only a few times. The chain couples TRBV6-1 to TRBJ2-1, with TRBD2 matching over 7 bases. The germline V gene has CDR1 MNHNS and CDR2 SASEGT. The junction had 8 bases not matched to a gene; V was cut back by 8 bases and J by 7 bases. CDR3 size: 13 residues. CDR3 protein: CASAAGEENEQFF. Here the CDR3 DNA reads TGTGCCAGCGCGGCGGGAGAGGAAAATGAGCAGTTCTTC.

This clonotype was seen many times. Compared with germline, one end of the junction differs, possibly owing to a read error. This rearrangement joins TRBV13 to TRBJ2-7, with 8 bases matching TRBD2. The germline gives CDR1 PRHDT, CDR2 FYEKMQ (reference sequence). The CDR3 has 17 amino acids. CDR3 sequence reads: CASSLGTGVAGRYEQYF. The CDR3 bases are TGTGCCAGCAGCCTAGGGACTGGGGTAGCGGGACGATACGAGCAGTACTTC.

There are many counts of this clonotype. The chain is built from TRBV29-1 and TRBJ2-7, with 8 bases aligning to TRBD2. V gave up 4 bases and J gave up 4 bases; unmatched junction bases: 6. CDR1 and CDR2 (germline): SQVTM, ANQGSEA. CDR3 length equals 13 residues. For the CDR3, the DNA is TGCAGCGTTGGGCTAGCGGGCTTGTACGAGCAGTACTTC. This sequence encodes CSVGLAGLYEQYF.

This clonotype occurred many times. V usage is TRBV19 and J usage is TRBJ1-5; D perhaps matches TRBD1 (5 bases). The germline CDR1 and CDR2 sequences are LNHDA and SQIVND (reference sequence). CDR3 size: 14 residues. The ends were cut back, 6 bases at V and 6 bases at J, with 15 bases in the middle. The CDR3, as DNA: TGTGCCAGTAGGCATCAGGGTGAGCCTCAGCCCCAGCATTTT. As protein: CASRHQGEPQPQHF.

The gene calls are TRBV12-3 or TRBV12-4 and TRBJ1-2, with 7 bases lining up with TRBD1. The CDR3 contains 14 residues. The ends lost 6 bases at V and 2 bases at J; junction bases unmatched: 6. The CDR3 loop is CASRAGGRNYGYTF. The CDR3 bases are TGTGCCAGCAGAGCAGGGGGTCGCAACTATGGCTACACCTTC.

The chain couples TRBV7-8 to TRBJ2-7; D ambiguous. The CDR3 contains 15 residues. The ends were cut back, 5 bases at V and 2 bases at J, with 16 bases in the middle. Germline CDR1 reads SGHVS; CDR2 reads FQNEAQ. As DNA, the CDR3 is TGTGCCAGCAGCGAAAACAGCTACGGACCCTACGAGCAGTACTTC. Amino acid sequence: CASSENSYGPYEQYF. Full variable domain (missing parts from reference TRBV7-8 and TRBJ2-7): GAGVSQSPRYKVAKRGQDVALRCDPISGHVSLFWYQQALGQGPEFLTYFQNEAQLDKSGLPSDRFFAERPEGSVSTLKIQRTQQEDSAVYLCASSENSYGPYEQYFGPGTRLTVT.

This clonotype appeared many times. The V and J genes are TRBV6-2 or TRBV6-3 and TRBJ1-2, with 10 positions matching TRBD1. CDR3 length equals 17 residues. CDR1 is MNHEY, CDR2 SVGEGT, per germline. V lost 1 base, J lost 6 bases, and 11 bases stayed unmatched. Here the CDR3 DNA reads TGTGCCAGCAGTTACTACCGGGACAGGGGCCCAACGGATGGCTACACCTTC. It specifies CASSYYRDRGPTDGYTF.

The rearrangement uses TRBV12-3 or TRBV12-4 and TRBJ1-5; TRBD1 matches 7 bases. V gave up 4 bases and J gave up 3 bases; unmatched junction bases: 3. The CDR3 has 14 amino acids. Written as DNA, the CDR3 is TGTGCCAGCAGTTGGGACAGCAACAATCAGCCCCAGCATTTT. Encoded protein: CASSWDSNNQPQHF.

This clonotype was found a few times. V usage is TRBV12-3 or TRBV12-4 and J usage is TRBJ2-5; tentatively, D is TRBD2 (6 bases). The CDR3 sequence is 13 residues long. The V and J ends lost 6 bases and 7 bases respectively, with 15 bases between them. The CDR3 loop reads CASRSGVQRTQYF. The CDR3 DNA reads TGTGCCAGCAGGTCGGGGGTTCAAAGGACCCAGTACTTC.

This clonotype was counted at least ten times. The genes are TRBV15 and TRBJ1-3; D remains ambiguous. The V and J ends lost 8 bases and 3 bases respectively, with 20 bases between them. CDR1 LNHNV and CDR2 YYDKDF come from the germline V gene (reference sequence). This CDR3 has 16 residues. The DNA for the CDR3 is TGTGCCACCCTCAGATGGGTTGCGGCTCGTGGAAACACCATATATTTT. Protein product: CATLRWVAARGNTIYF.

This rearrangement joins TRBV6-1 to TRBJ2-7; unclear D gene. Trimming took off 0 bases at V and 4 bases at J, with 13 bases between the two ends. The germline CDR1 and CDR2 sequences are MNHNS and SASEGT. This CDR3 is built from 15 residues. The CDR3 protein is CASSEADQSVYEQYF. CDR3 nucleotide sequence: TGTGCCAGCAGTGAAGCTGACCAATCCGTATACGAGCAGTACTTC.